What follows are 15 T cell receptor beta chains derived from one specimen sequenced in a study of PD-L1 blockade in urothelial cancer. Time point meaning: pretreatment peripheral blood. The data were produced by immunoSEQ multiplex PCR, yet TCRdb's version contains in-frame clones alone and is incomplete. The profile shows roughly 120,000 clones, 70% to 85% of them singletons. Sequencing was performed on PBMCs, taken around atezolizumab (anti-PD-L1) treatment. The receptors shown here come from a man aged 50 to 60 with urothelial cancer.

This clone has a handful of counts. The gene calls are TRBV2 and TRBJ1-6; 7 positions match TRBD1. J gave up 9 bases and V 6 bases, and 8 bases lay outside the gene matches. The CDR3 extends over 14 amino acids. CDR1 is SNHLY, CDR2 FYNNEI, per germline. CDR3 nucleotide sequence: TGTGCCAGCAGGGGGGACAGCGGTATTTCACCCCTCCACTTT. The encoded protein is CASRGDSGISPLHF.

The genes are TRBV20-1 and TRBJ1-3; unclear D gene. Trimming took 6 bases from V and 4 from J, leaving 7 bases between them. CDR3 length: 11 amino acids. The germline V gene has CDR1 DFQATT and CDR2 SNEGSKA (reference sequence). CDR3 DNA: TGCAGTGCAGAGAGGGGAAACACCATATATTTT. Translated: CSAERGNTIYF.

The chain carries TRBV19 and TRBJ1-4; 8 nucleotides align to TRBD1. Germline V lookup: CDR1 LNHDA, CDR2 SQIVND (reference sequence). Trimming cost V 4 bases and J 6 bases; bases outside gene matches: 7. There are 15 residues in the CDR3. CDR3 amino acids: CASSTDRGLHEKLFF. CDR3 nucleotide sequence: TGTGCCAGTAGTACCGACAGGGGTCTTCATGAAAAACTGTTTTTT.

About this clone: Other DNA sequences in this specimen translate into the identical CDR3. V and J are TRBV6-6 and TRBJ1-1, with D hard to call. Trimming shortened V by 3 bases and J by 4 bases, and 9 bases separated the two germline ends. Germline CDR1 and CDR2: MNHNY and SVGAGI (reference sequence). The CDR3 contains 13 residues. The CDR3 region is CASSYLEGTEAFF. In DNA, the CDR3 is TGTGCCAGCAGTTATTTGGAGGGCACTGAAGCTTTCTTT.

This chain connects TRBV6-6 to TRBJ2-2, with 12 bases that match TRBD2. Trimming cost V 7 bases and J 5 bases; bases outside gene matches: 8. This CDR3 comprises 16 residues. Germline CDR1 and CDR2: MNHNY and SVGAGI (reference sequence). The CDR3 nucleotides are TGTGCCAGCACCCCGACCGGGACTAGCGGGACCGGGGAGCTGTTTTTT. Its protein is CASTPTGTSGTGELFF.

This rearrangement joins TRBV7-3 to TRBJ1-5, with a possible D match to TRBD1 (5 bases). The V gene lost 3 bases and the J gene lost 5 bases, with 14 bases spanning the gap. CDR3 length equals 15 residues. Germline assignment: CDR1 SGHTA and CDR2 FQGTGA. The CDR3 bases are TGTGCCAGCAGCTTCGGACGGCGGGGCCATCAGCCCCAGCATTTT. Translated: CASSFGRRGHQPQHF.

The chain employs TRBV7-9 and TRBJ2-7; unclear D gene. This CDR3 region has 11 residues. Germline V gene data show CDR1 as SEHNR and CDR2 as FQNEAQ (reference sequence). V lost 4 bases to trimming and J lost 3 bases, with 4 bases between them. The CDR3 sequence: CASSSFYEQYF. The CDR3 nucleotides are TGTGCCAGCAGCTCCTTCTACGAGCAGTACTTC. Using reference TRBV7-9 and TRBJ2-7 for the parts outside the CDR3, the full variable domain is DTGVSQNPRHKITKRGQNVTFRCDPISEHNRLYWYRQTLGQGPEFLTYFQNEAQLEKSRLLSDRFSAERPKGSFSTLEIQRTEQGDSAMYLCASSSFYEQYFGPGTRLTVT.

A few counts support this clone. Here the CDR3 reads CAWNDRAFGYTF. The CDR3, as DNA: TGTGCCTGGAATGATCGAGCATTCGGCTACACCTTC. The V gene is TRBV30, the J gene TRBJ1-2; D remains unclear. Germline loops: CDR1 GTSNPN, CDR2 SVGIG (reference sequence). With 4 bases removed from V and 8 bases from J, the gap between germline ends came to 14 bases. This CDR3 comprises 12 residues.

The genes are TRBV6-4 and TRBJ2-5; tentatively, D is TRBD2 (6 bases). In germline, CDR1 is MRHNA, CDR2 SNTAGT. Trimming left V 5 bases short and J 5 bases short, with 12 bases between. The CDR3 is 13 residues long. CDR3 amino acids: CASSLARGETQYF. The CDR3 bases are TGTGCCAGCAGTCTAGCCCGGGGGGAGACCCAGTACTTC.

The CDR3 DNA reads as TGTGCCAGCAGCTCGGGGGGGGGTGATAATTCACCCCTCCACTTT. Protein sequence: CASSSGGGDNSPLHF. This sequence joins TRBV9 and TRBJ1-6, with D possibly being TRBD1 (5 bases). V was clipped by 4 bases and J by 5 bases, with 13 bases between them. The CDR3 length is 15 residues. Germline V lookup: CDR1 SGDLS, CDR2 YYNGEE.

This clone has just one count. The rearrangement links TRBV5-5 to TRBJ1-6; 7 positions match TRBD1. The CDR3 extends over 16 amino acids. Germline lookup yields CDR1 SGHKS and CDR2 YYEKEE (reference sequence). Trimming took 4 bases from V and 3 from J; bases not matched to a gene: 7. CDR3 DNA sequence: TGTGCCAGCAGCCCGACAGGGCCCAACTATAATTCACCCCTCCACTTT. Translated: CASSPTGPNYNSPLHF. Full variable domain (remainder filled in from reference TRBV5-5 and TRBJ1-6): DAGVTQSPTHLIKTRGQQVTLRCSPISGHKSVSWYQQVLGQGPQFIFQYYEKEERGRGNFPDRFSARQFPNYSSELNVNALLLGDSALYLCASSPTGPNYNSPLHFGNGTRLTVT.

This clone was seen only once. DNA for the CDR3: TGTGCCAGCAGCTTACGCGGACTAGCGGCCACGGGATGGTCAGATACGCAGTATTTT. Residues: CASSLRGLAATGWSDTQYF. The chain couples TRBV7-3 to TRBJ2-3, with 10 nucleotides matching TRBD2. Trimming at V came to 2 bases and at J to 4 bases, leaving 15 bases not matched to a gene. The CDR3 totals 19 residues. Germline lookup yields CDR1 SGHTA and CDR2 FQGTGA.

CDR3 region: CASSESVNYGYTF. The DNA for the CDR3 is TGTGCCAGCAGTGAATCCGTTAACTATGGCTACACCTTC. This sequence joins TRBV2 and TRBJ1-2; D remains unclear. There are 13 residues in the CDR3. Trimming took off 2 bases at V and 1 base at J, with 5 bases between the two ends. Germline V lookup: CDR1 SNHLY, CDR2 FYNNEI.

The rearrangement joins TRBV7-8 to TRBJ2-1, with TRBD2 matching 10 bases. Trimming cost V 6 bases and J 3 bases; bases outside gene matches: 8. Looked up from germline, CDR1 is SGHVS and CDR2 is FQNEAQ. This CDR3 has 16 residues. CDR3 sequence (DNA): TGTGCCAGCAGTCGTCAGCGGGGGGGACTCTACAATGAGCAGTTCTTC. Translating it yields CASSRQRGGLYNEQFF. Variable domain in full (rest from reference TRBV7-8 and TRBJ2-1): GAGVSQSPRYKVAKRGQDVALRCDPISGHVSLFWYQQALGQGPEFLTYFQNEAQLDKSGLPSDRFFAERPEGSVSTLKIQRTQQEDSAVYLCASSRQRGGLYNEQFFGPGTRLTVL.

This sequence joins TRBV4-2 and TRBJ2-7; TRBD1 is a possible D gene (5 bases). CDR1 and CDR2 (germline): LGHNA, YNFKEQ. The V gene lost 1 base and the J gene lost 6 bases, with 16 bases spanning the gap. The CDR3 contains 15 residues. CDR3 amino acids: CASSQGGGPGFEQYF. The CDR3 nucleotides read TGTGCCAGCAGCCAAGGGGGCGGCCCCGGCTTCGAGCAGTACTTC.